This TCR beta chain was identified in a study of shared clonotypes between healthy human individuals. Study-level information: Those who served as donors were a couple of women and a few men between the ages of 18 and 49.

There are 16 residues in the CDR3. CDR1 is SGDLS, CDR2 YYNGEE, per germline. V dropped 0 bases and J dropped 4; count of bases not matched to a gene: 8. Authors' methods: There were no quality scores in the junction-only immunoSEQ sequences, so filtering differed. Libraries were prepared by immunoSEQ multiplex PCR; TCRdb keeps only in-frame clonotypes and omits some of them. D and trimming come from the DNA, and the V and J calls and clone size come from that table. In the table there are some 1.4 million clones, roughly 95% of which are singletons. The chain joins TRBV9 to TRBJ2-7; 9 bases match TRBD2. Input material: naive CD4+ T cells sorted from blood. Documented subset: CD45RA+ positively selected. The TCR comes from a man aged 30 to 39 in good health. CDR3 DNA: TGTGCCAGCAGCGTAGGTGGGGCTAGCGGGACTTACGAGCAGTACTTC. Translating gives CASSVGGASGTYEQYF.